This T cell receptor beta chain was retrieved from a study of yellow fever vaccine responses in identical twins listed by TCRdb under 2018. Background for the entire study: In the study, vaccine-responding T cell clones were precisely tracked in identical twins.

Turning to this clonotype: This receptor's antigen is unknown. No base quality information exists; no much larger clone differs at one position.

Receptor libraries were prepared by RT-PCR. Sequencer: Illumina HiSeq 2500. TCRdb applied fastp at Q25 and MiXCR to the public reads, then kept only in-frame beta chains. One record per CDR3 amino acid sequence lists the most common genes and DNA. The sample table contains about 34,000 distinct CDR3 sequences; only one count was recorded for more than 45% of them. The biggest ten clones account for about 4.6% of the sample. Trimming leaves V shorter by 6 bases and J shorter by 6 bases, with the junction holding 10 bases beyond the gene matches. In the germline V gene, CDR1 corresponds to ENHRY and CDR2 to SYGVKD. There are 15 amino acids in the CDR3, from cysteine to phenylalanine inclusive. Only CDR3 DNA remains: 45 bases, in frame from the first base. The paper as a whole reports these results and caveats: The T cell response to vaccination in identical twins was reported by the authors to appear partly convergent and partly personalized.

The sample was T cells from blood (PBMCs), unsorted or a sorted subset (not recorded which), taken before or after yellow fever vaccination (not recorded which). This receptor was taken from a woman younger than 35 who received the yellow fever vaccine. Donor details come from another sample of the same person, matched by shared clones. The sequence is built from TRBV10-3 and TRBJ2-1; TRBD2 fits 8 bases in the junction. This receptor carries the CDR3 CAIRPSGGPFNEQFF. The DNA reads as follows: TGTGCCATCAGACCTTCGGGGGGGCCTTTCAATGAGCAGTTCTTC.